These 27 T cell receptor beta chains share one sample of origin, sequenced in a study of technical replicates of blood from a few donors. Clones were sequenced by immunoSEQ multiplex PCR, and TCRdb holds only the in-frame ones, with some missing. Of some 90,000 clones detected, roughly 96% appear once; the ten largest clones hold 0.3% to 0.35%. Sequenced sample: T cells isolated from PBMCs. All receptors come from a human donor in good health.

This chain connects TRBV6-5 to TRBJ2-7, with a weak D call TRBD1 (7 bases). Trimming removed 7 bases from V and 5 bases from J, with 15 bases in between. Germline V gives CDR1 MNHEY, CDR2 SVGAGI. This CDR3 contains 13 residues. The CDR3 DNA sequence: TGTGCCAGCACTCAACCAGGGGGGCACGAGCAGTACTTC. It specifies CASTQPGGHEQYF.

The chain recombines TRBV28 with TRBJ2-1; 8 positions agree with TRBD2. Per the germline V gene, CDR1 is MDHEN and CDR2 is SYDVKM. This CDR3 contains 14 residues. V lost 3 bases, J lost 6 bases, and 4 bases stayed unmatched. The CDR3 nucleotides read TGTGCCAGCAGTTTTCCCGGGACTAGCAATGAGCAGTTCTTC. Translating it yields CASSFPGTSNEQFF.

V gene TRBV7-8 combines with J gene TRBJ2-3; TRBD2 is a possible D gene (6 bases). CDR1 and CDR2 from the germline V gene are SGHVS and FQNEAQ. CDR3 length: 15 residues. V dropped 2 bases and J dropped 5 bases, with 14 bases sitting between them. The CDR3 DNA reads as TGTGCCAGCAGCTTATTAGCGGCAGACAGAGATACGCAGTATTTT. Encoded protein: CASSLLAADRDTQYF.

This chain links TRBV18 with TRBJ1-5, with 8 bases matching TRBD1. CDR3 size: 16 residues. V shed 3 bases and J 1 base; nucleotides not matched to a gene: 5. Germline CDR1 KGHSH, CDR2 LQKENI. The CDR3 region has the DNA TGTGCCAGCTCACCGACAGGGGAATGGAGCAATCAGCCCCAGCATTTT. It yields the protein CASSPTGEWSNQPQHF.

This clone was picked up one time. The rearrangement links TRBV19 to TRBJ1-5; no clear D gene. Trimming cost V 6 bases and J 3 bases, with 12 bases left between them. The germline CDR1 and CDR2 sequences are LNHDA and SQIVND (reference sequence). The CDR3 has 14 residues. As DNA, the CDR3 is TGTGCCAGTAGACCGACTGAGTTCAATCAGCCCCAGCATTTT. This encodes CASRPTEFNQPQHF.

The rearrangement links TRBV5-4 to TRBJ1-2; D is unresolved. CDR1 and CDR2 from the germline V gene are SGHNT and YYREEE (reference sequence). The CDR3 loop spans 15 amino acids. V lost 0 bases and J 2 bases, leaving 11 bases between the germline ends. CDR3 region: CASSLALAGNYGYTF. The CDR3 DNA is TGTGCCAGCAGCTTGGCCTTGGCGGGCAACTATGGCTACACCTTC.

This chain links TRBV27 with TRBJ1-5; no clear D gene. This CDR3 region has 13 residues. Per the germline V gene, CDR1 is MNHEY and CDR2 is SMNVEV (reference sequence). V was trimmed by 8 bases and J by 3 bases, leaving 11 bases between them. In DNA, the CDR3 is TGTGCCAGCTCAGGTGGTTTCAATCAGCCCCAGCATTTT. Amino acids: CASSGGFNQPQHF.

The CDR3 region is CASSFIRGQGNYGYTF. The CDR3 DNA follows: TGTGCCAGCAGTTTTATTAGGGGACAGGGGAACTATGGCTACACCTTC. The chain recombines TRBV28 with TRBJ1-2; 10 nucleotides align to TRBD1. CDR3 length equals 16 residues. Trimming cost V 3 bases and J 2 bases; bases outside gene matches: 6. CDR1 is MDHEN, CDR2 SYDVKM, per germline.

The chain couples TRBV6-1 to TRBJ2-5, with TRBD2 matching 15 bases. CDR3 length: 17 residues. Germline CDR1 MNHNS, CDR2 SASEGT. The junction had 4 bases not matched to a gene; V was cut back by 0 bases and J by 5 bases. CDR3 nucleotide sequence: TGTGCCAGCAGTGAAGCAAGGGGGACTAGCGGGAGGGAGACCCAGTACTTC. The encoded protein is CASSEARGTSGRETQYF.

The CDR3 bases are TGTGCCACCAGCAGAGACGCGGAGCCCGGGGAGCTGTTTTTT. Its translation: CATSRDAEPGELFF. V gene TRBV15 combines with J gene TRBJ2-2; D gene unclear. V dropped 0 bases and J dropped 6 bases, with 8 bases sitting between them. Per the germline V gene, CDR1 is LNHNV and CDR2 is YYDKDF (reference sequence). This CDR3 has 14 residues. Variable domain in full (rest from reference TRBV15 and TRBJ2-2): DAMVIQNPRYQVTQFGKPVTLSCSQTLNHNVMYWYQQKSSQAPKLLFHYYDKDFNNEADTPDNFQSRRPNTSFCFLDIRSPGLGDTAMYLCATSRDAEPGELFFGEGSRLTVL.

The CDR3 sequence is CATSRVLGLAHEQFF. CDR3 DNA: TGTGCCACCAGCAGAGTCCTCGGACTAGCCCATGAGCAGTTCTTC. This chain uses TRBV15 with TRBJ2-1, with 8 bases matching TRBD2. Unmatched junction bases numbered 7, after V lost 1 base and J lost 8 bases. The CDR3 runs to 15 residues. Germline V gives CDR1 LNHNV, CDR2 YYDKDF (reference sequence).

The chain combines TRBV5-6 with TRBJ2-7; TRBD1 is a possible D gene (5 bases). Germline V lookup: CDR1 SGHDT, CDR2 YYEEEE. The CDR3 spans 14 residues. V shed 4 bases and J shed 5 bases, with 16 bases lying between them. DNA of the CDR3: TGTGCCAGCAGCGTGGACATTGGCCGAAACGAGCAGTACTTC. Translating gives CASSVDIGRNEQYF.

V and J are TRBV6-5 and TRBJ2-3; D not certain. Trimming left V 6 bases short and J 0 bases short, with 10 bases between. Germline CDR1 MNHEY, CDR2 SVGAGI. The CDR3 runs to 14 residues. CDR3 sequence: CASSRYDSTDTQYF. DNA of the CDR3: TGTGCCAGCAGCCGCTATGATAGCACAGATACGCAGTATTTT.

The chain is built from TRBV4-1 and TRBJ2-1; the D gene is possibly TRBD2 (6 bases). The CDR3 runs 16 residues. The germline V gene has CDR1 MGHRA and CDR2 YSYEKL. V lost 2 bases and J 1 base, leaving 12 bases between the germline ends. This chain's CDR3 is CASSQSREPSYNEQFF. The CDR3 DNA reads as TGCGCCAGCAGCCAATCGCGGGAACCGTCCTACAATGAGCAGTTCTTC.

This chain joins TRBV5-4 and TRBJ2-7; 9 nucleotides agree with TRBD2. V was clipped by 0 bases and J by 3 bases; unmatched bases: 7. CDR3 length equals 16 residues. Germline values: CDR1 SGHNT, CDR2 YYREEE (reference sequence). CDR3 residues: CASSLGSSGKNYEQYF. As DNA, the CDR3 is TGTGCCAGCAGCTTGGGGTCTAGCGGGAAGAACTACGAGCAGTACTTC. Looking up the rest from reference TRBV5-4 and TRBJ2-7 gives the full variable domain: ETGVTQSPTHLIKTRGQQVTLRCSSQSGHNTVSWYQQALGQGPQFIFQYYREEENGRGNFPPRFSGLQFPNYSSELNVNALELDDSALYLCASSLGSSGKNYEQYFGPGTRLTVT.

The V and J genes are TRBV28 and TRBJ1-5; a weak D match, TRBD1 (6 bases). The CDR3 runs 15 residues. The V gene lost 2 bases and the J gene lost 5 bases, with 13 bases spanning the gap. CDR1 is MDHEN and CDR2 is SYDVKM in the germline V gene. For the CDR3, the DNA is TGTGCCAGCAGTTTAGCAGGGGTCGGGCATCAGCCCCAGCATTTT. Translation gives CASSLAGVGHQPQHF. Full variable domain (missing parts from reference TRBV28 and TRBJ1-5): DVKVTQSSRYLVKRTGEKVFLECVQDMDHENMFWYRQDPGLGLRLIYFSYDVKMKEKGDIPEGYSVSREKKERFSLILESASTNQTSMYLCASSLAGVGHQPQHFGDGTRLSIL.

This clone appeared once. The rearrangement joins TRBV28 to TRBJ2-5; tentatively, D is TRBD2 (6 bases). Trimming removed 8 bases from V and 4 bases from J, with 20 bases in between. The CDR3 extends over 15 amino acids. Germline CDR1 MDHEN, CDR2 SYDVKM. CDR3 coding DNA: TGTGCCAGCGCTCTCCTGCGGGGTAATGGAGAGACCCAGTACTTC. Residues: CASALLRGNGETQYF.

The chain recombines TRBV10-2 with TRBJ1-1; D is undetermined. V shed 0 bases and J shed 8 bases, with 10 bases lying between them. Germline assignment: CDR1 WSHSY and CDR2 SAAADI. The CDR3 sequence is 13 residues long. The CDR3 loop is CASSESTLREAFF. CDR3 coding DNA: TGCGCCAGCAGTGAGTCGACTCTGAGGGAAGCTTTCTTT.

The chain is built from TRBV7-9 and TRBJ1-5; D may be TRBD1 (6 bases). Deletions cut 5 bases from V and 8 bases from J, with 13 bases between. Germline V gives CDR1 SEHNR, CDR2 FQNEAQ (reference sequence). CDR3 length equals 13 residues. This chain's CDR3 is CASSRLGGEPQHF. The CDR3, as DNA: TGTGCCAGCAGCCGTCTAGGGGGAGAGCCCCAGCATTTT.

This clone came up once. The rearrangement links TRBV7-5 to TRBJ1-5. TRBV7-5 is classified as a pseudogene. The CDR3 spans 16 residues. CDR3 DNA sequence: TGTGTCAGAAGCTTAGGAAGTGTACGGAGCAATCAGCCCCAGCATTTT. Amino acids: CVRSLGSVRSNQPQHF.

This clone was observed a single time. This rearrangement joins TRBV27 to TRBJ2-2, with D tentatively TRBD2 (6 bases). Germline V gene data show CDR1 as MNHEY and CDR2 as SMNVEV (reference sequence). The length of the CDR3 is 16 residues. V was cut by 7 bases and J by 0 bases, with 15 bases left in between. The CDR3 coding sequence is TGTGCCAGCACCCCCTTCGGGGGAACGAACACCGGGGAGCTGTTTTTT. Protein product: CASTPFGGTNTGELFF.

As DNA, the CDR3 is TGTGCCAGCAGCCAATTACAGGGGTCCGCCCCTGGGGCCAACGTCCTGACTTTC. This sequence encodes CASSQLQGSAPGANVLTF. V gene TRBV14 combines with J gene TRBJ2-6; 7 bases line up with TRBD1. Trimming cost V 2 bases and J 2 bases; bases outside gene matches: 9. The V gene's germline CDR1 is SGHDN and CDR2 FVKESK. CDR3 length: 18 amino acids.

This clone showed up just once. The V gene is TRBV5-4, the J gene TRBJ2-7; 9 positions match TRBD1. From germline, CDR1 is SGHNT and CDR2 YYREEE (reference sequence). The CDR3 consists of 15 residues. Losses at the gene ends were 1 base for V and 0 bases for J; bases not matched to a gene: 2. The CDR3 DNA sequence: TGTGCCAGCAGCTTGCGGGACAGGGCCTCCTACGAGCAGTACTTC. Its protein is CASSLRDRASYEQYF.

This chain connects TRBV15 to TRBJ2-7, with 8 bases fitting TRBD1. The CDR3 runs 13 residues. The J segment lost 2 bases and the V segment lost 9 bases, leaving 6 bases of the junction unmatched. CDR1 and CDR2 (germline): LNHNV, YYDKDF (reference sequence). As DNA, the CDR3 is TGTGCCACGACAGGGGTGGGGACCTACGAGCAGTACTTC. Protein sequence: CATTGVGTYEQYF.

The CDR3 bases are TGTGCCAGCAGCGTAGATCGGACAGGGGGTGTCACCGGGGAGCTGTTTTTT. It yields the protein CASSVDRTGGVTGELFF. The rearrangement links TRBV9 to TRBJ2-2; 10 nucleotides line up with TRBD1. Trimming at V came to 0 bases and at J to 4 bases, leaving 6 bases not matched to a gene. In germline, CDR1 is SGDLS, CDR2 YYNGEE. The CDR3 runs 17 residues.

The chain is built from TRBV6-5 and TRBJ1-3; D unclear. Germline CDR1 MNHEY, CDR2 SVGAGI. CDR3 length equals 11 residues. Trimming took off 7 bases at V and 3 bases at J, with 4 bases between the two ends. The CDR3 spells CASTIGNTIYF. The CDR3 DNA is TGTGCCAGCACAATTGGAAACACCATATATTTT.

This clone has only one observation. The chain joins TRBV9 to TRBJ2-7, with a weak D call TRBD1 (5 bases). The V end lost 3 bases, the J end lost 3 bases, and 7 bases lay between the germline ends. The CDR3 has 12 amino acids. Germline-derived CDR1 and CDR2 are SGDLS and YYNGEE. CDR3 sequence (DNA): TGTGCCAGCAGCGCCACAGGCTACGAGCAGTACTTC. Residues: CASSATGYEQYF.